Listed here are 13 T cell receptor beta chains from one sample, sequenced in a study of T cell responses to AZD1222 COVID-19 vaccine. The method was immunoSEQ multiplex PCR; TCRdb's version includes in-frame clones alone and lacks a portion of them. The table has more than 100,000 clones, roughly 88% seen once; the top ten hold about 8.3%. The sample in question was peripheral blood, obtained on day 0 of AZD1222 vaccination. The source of these receptors is an adult in good health.

This clone showed up just once. J is TRBJ2-6 and V is TRBV28; tentative D call: TRBD2 (6 bases). The germline V and J ends were trimmed by 3 bases and 3 bases, with 15 bases remaining between them. The CDR3 totals 17 residues. Germline lookup yields CDR1 MDHEN and CDR2 SYDVKM. CDR3 nucleotides: TGTGCCAGCAGTTTTGACATCCGGCGGGGTGGGGCCAACGTCCTGACTTTC. This translates into CASSFDIRRGGANVLTF.

The chain has TRBV12-3 or TRBV12-4 and TRBJ2-3; D unclear. CDR3 size: 12 residues. Deletions cut 3 bases from V and 6 bases from J, with 7 bases between. The chain's CDR3 is CASSFGSDTQYF. The DNA for the CDR3 is TGTGCCAGCAGTTTCGGATCCGATACGCAGTATTTT.

The rearrangement uses TRBV12-2 and TRBJ1-2. TRBV12-2 is termed a pseudogene. The CDR3 totals 15 residues. CDR3 residues: CASRFRGRINYGYTF. CDR3 sequence (DNA): TGTGCAAGTCGCTTTAGGGGACGGATCAACTATGGCTACACCTTC.

This clone appeared once. V is TRBV10-3 and J is TRBJ2-5; 11 nucleotides line up with TRBD2. Trimming took 2 bases from V and 7 from J; bases not matched to a gene: 6. Germline CDR1 is ENHRY and CDR2 is SYGVKD. The length of the CDR3 is 15 residues. CDR3 sequence reads: CAISEPLAGGATQYF. The CDR3 DNA is TGTGCCATCAGTGAGCCTTTAGCGGGAGGGGCGACCCAGTACTTC.

V is TRBV6-2 or TRBV6-3 and J is TRBJ1-5, with unresolved D. V was trimmed by 2 bases and J by 9 bases, leaving 8 bases between them. This CDR3 comprises 12 residues. CDR1 and CDR2 (germline): MNHEY, SVGEGT. The CDR3 region has the DNA TGTGCCAGCAGTTACACGCCGCGGCCCCAGCATTTT. Translation gives CASSYTPRPQHF.

V and J are TRBV5-1 and TRBJ1-4, with D unclear. The V and J ends lost 4 bases and 1 base respectively, with 11 bases between them. Germline V lookup: CDR1 SGHRS, CDR2 YFSETQ. The CDR3 consists of 15 residues. CDR3 nucleotides: TGCGCCAGCAGCGCTTCCATGATAACTAATGAAAAACTGTTTTTT. Translated, it gives CASSASMITNEKLFF.

The chain joins TRBV11-2 to TRBJ1-4; D is possibly TRBD1 (6 bases). Per germline, CDR1 SGHAT and CDR2 FQNNGV. The V and J ends lost 0 bases and 7 bases respectively, with 15 bases between them. This CDR3 is built from 16 residues. CDR3 in amino acids: CASSLEGGAGAEKLFF. The CDR3 DNA is TGTGCCAGCAGCTTAGAGGGGGGGGCCGGAGCTGAAAAACTGTTTTTT.

CDR3 DNA sequence: TGTGCCAGCAGCTACGATCGGAGTGGCAGGGACGATCAGCCCCAGCATTTT. Residues: CASSYDRSGRDDQPQHF. This chain joins TRBV28 and TRBJ1-5; D may be TRBD1 (5 bases). Looked up from germline, CDR1 is MDHEN and CDR2 is SYDVKM. This CDR3 region has 17 residues. Trimming pared 6 bases from V and 5 bases from J, leaving 23 bases between. The complete variable domain, with remaining parts taken from reference TRBV28 and TRBJ1-5, reads DVKVTQSSRYLVKRTGEKVFLECVQDMDHENMFWYRQDPGLGLRLIYFSYDVKMKEKGDIPEGYSVSREKKERFSLILESASTNQTSMYLCASSYDRSGRDDQPQHFGDGTRLSIL.

The chain combines TRBV9 with TRBJ1-1; the D gene is possibly TRBD1 (6 bases). With 4 bases removed from V and 0 bases from J, the gap between germline ends came to 13 bases. CDR1 SGDLS and CDR2 YYNGEE come from the germline V gene. The CDR3 sequence is 15 residues long. The CDR3 reads CASSSSTGMNTEAFF. For the CDR3, the DNA is TGTGCCAGCAGCTCATCGACAGGCATGAACACTGAAGCTTTCTTT.

The rearrangement joins TRBV5-1 to TRBJ2-1; 9 bases line up with TRBD2. The CDR3 totals 17 residues. The J segment lost 6 bases and the V segment lost 4 bases, leaving 14 bases of the junction unmatched. Germline V CDR1 and CDR2: SGHRS, YFSETQ. The CDR3 DNA reads as TGCGCCAGCAGCCTCGGACTAGCGCCGAGGGGCGGCAATGAGCAGTTCTTC. Translated, it gives CASSLGLAPRGGNEQFF.

The chain carries TRBV5-4 and TRBJ1-1; TRBD1 might be the D (6 bases). This CDR3 has 15 amino acids. V was pared by 0 bases and J by 1 base, with 10 bases between. The V gene's germline CDR1 is SGHNT and CDR2 YYREEE (reference sequence). DNA for the CDR3: TGTGCCAGCAGCTTGGGCCCCAGGGGGAACACTGAAGCTTTCTTT. Translated: CASSLGPRGNTEAFF.

The chain combines TRBV7-9 with TRBJ2-1; D gene ambiguous. Trimming left V 3 bases short and J 6 bases short, with 12 bases between. This CDR3 region has 14 residues. Germline CDR1 reads SEHNR; CDR2 reads FQNEAQ (reference sequence). The CDR3 region is CASSLGSPGNEQFF. Here the CDR3 DNA reads TGTGCCAGCAGCTTGGGAAGCCCTGGCAATGAGCAGTTCTTC.

The CDR3 DNA reads TGCGCCAGCAGGCGTCGGGTAGGGGGGGAGACACCCCTCCACTTT. Translated, it gives CASRRRVGGETPLHF. The chain couples TRBV5-1 to TRBJ1-6; D may be TRBD1 (6 bases). The CDR3 length is 15 residues. Germline V gives CDR1 SGHRS, CDR2 YFSETQ. V shed 5 bases and J shed 11 bases, with 20 bases lying between them.